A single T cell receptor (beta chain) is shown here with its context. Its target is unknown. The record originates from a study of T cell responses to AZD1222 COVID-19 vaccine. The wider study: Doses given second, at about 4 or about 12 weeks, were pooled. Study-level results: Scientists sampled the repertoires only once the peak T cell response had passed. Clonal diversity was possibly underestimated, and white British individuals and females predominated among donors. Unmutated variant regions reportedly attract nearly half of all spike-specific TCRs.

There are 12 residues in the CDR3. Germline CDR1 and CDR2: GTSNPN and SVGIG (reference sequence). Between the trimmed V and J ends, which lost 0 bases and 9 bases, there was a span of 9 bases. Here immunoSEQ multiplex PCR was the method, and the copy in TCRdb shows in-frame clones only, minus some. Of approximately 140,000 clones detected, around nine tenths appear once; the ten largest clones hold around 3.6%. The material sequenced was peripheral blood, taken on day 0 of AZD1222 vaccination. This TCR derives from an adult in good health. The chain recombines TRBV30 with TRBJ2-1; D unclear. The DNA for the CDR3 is TGTGCCTGGAGTGTCACGGCGGCTGAGCAGTTCTTC. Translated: CAWSVTAAEQFF.